This record looks at one TCR beta chain sequence and its context. The antigen is not known. The time point denotes: blood from clinic visit 5 months post-surgery; TSC patient then seizure free. Only cases whose brain tissue showed the highest T cell transcript signatures were sequenced. At least one anti-epileptic drug was given before surgery. This CDR3 is 15 amino acids long. The germline V gene has CDR1 SNHLY and CDR2 FYNNEI. V lost 4 bases to trimming and J lost 3 bases, with 16 bases between them. These data originate in a study of brain T cells in children with intractable seizures. Whole-study results and caveats: Absence of clones before surgery may stem from lower sequencing depth.

Sequencing used immunoSEQ multiplex PCR; TCRdb keeps in-frame clones, though not all of them. Of about 340,000 clones in the sample, roughly 93% were seen once. This clonotype was obtained from a boy younger than two with tuberous sclerosis and intractable seizures. Sequences were derived from peripheral blood, sampled less than 6 months after surgery. The chain uses TRBV2 and TRBJ2-7; tentatively, D is TRBD1 (6 bases). The CDR3 protein is CASSADSGKFYEQYF. CDR3 DNA: TGTGCCAGCAGTGCGGACAGCGGCAAATTCTACGAGCAGTACTTC.